This entry is about one TCR beta chain. This clone was recorded once. Its antigen remains unidentified. No per-base quality is available; no much larger clone lies one base away. The sample is drawn from a study of OX40 agonist ivuxolimab in advanced cancers. About the full investigation: The costimulatory receptor OX40 (CD134) was targeted by ivuxolimab, a fully human IgG2 agonistic monoclonal antibody. Of the approximately 53 patients in dose escalation, some 20 had hepatocellular carcinoma, about 15 had melanoma, 9 had renal cell carcinoma and 9 had head and neck cancer. Partial responses occurred in three dose-escalation patients, of whom one had hepatocellular carcinoma and two had cutaneous melanoma. The paper describes the monotherapy dose-escalation part (N of about 57 patients) of the phase I trial of ivuxolimab. The purpose of peripheral TCRbeta sequencing was to test whether ivuxolimab changed TCR sequence diversity and led to clonal T-cell expansion. In the dose-escalation cohort, 82.7% of patients were male, and the mean age was about 55 years, with a range of roughly 20 to 80. Patients were allowed to have had prior anti-PD-1, anti-PD-L1 or anti-CTLA-4 therapy, and roughly 40% of the dose-escalation patients had been treated with checkpoint inhibitors. Intravenous ivuxolimab was administered to patients every 2 weeks at six dose levels: 0.01, 0.1, 0.3, 1.5, 3 and 10 mg/kg.

Patients with a history of autoimmune disease or receiving systemic immunosuppression were excluded from the trial. In every dose cohort, peripheral blood was drawn for TCR sequencing at baseline, cycle 4 day 1, and cycle 7 day 1. The samples were taken from a phase I, first-in-human, multicenter, open-label dose-escalation trial of ivuxolimab. Adults with locally advanced or metastatic melanoma, renal cell carcinoma, hepatocellular carcinoma or head and neck squamous cell carcinoma were enrolled in the trial. Before TCR sequencing, CD4+ T cells and CD8+ T cells were sorted from peripheral blood as separate populations. The paper as a whole reports these results and caveats: At doses of 0.1 to 3.0 mg/kg, clonal expansion of both CD4+ and CD8+ blood T cells was observed from baseline to week 6. Low levels of normalized T-cell clonal expansion were also seen in some patients who did not respond. After ivuxolimab, CD8+ T cells had more expanded clones than CD4+ T cells on average. Partial responders in the 0.1-3.0 mg/kg groups had among the lowest normalized peripheral clonal expansion, especially among CD8+ T cells. Which antigens the clonally expanded peripheral T cells were specific for was not determined.

To sequence the TCRbeta CDR3 region, genomic DNA was isolated from the sorted cells. The immunoSEQ Assay was used for sequencing of TCRbeta CDR3 regions. What TCRdb holds here is the immuneACCESS table cut down to in-frame rearrangements. Part of the clones is not present; checked against another copy, under half of the missing clones reflect an unresolved V gene, and the others are unexplained. Counted in this sample were about 73,000 clones; roughly 90% of them appeared once. The ten largest account for roughly 0.55% of the sample. The germline V gene (reference sequence) provides CDR1 SEHNR and CDR2 FQNEAQ. V drops 6 bases and J drops 9 bases, leaving 8 bases in between. Counted from cysteine to phenylalanine, this CDR3 has 11 amino acids. The sequence is cut down to CDR3 DNA, 33 bases in frame from base 1.

The source is an adult with an advanced solid tumor such as melanoma, head and neck, liver or kidney cancer. The sequenced sample was CD4+ or CD8+ T cells sorted from blood, obtained in a trial of the OX40 agonist ivuxolimab. The sequence joins TRBV7-9 to TRBJ2-2, with an unclear D gene assignment. The nucleotides are TGTGCCAGCAGTAACCTCCGGGAGCTGTTTTTT. This codes for CASSNLRELFF.